This T cell receptor (beta chain) was recorded in a study of shared clonotypes between healthy human individuals. In CD8 memory, CD45RO+ cells were put together with CCR7-negative CD45RA+ TemRA cells. CDR1 is MNHEY and CDR2 is SMNVEV in the germline V gene (reference sequence). The junction had 1 base not matched to a gene; V was cut back by 6 bases and J by 7 bases. This CDR3 has 14 amino acids. Here immunoSEQ multiplex PCR was the method, and the copy in TCRdb shows in-frame clones only, minus some. This table has 110,000 or so clones, under 70% appearing once. Material for sequencing was memory CD8+ T cells sorted from blood. Subset given: CD45RO+ cells pooled with CCR7-negative TemRA cells. V gene TRBV27 combines with J gene TRBJ2-1; 15 nucleotides line up with TRBD2. This TCR was recovered from a woman in her twenties or thirties in good health. CDR3 DNA: TGTGCCAGCAGCGGACTAGCGGGAGGGAATGAGCAGTTCTTC. Translating it yields CASSGLAGGNEQFF.